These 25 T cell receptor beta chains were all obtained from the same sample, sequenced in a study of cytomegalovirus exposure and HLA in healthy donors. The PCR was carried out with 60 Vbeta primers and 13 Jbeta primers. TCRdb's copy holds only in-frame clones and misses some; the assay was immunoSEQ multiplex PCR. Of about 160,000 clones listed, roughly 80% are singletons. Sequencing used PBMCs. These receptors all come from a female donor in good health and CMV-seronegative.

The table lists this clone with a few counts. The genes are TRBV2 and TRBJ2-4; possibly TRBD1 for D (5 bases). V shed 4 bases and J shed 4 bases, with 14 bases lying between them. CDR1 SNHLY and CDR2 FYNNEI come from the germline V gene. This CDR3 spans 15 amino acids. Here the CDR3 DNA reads TGTGCCAGCAGTGTAGTTCAGGGATTGAAAAACATTCAGTACTTC. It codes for CASSVVQGLKNIQYF.

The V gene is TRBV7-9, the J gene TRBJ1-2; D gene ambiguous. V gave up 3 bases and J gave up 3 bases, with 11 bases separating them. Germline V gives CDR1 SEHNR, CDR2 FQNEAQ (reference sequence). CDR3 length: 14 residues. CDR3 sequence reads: CASSFREPHYGYTF. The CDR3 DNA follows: TGTGCCAGCAGCTTTCGGGAACCGCACTATGGCTACACCTTC.

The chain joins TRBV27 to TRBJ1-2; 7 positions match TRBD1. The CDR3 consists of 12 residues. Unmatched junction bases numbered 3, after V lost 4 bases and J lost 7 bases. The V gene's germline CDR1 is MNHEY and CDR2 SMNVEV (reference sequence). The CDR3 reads CASSSQGVGYTF. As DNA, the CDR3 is TGTGCCAGCAGTTCCCAGGGGGTTGGCTACACCTTC.

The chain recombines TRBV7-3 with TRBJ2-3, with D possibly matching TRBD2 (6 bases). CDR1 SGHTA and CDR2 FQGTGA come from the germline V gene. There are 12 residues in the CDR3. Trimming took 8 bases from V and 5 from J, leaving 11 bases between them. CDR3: CASGGPGDTQYF. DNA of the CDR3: TGTGCCAGCGGAGGGCCAGGAGATACGCAGTATTTT. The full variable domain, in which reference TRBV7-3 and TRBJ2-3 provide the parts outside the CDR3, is GAGVSQTPSNKVTEKGKYVELRCDPISGHTALYWYRQSLGQGPEFLIYFQGTGAADDSGLPNDRFFAVRPEGSVSTLKIQRTERGDSAVYLCASGGPGDTQYFGPGTRLTVL.

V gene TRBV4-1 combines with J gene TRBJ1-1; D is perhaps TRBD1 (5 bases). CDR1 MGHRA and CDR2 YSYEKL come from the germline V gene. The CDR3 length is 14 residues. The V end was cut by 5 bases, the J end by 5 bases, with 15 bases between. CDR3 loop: CASSSGTGGTEAFF. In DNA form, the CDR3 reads TGCGCCAGCAGCTCGGGCACAGGAGGGACTGAAGCTTTCTTT.

In nucleotides, the CDR3 is TGTGCCAGCAGTGCCGTCGGAGGGCTCGAGCAGTTCTTC. It specifies CASSAVGGLEQFF. The genes are TRBV9 and TRBJ2-1; TRBD2 might be the D (6 bases). CDR1 is SGDLS and CDR2 is YYNGEE in the germline V gene. The CDR3 is 13 amino acids. The V and J ends lost 5 bases and 10 bases respectively, with 16 bases between them.

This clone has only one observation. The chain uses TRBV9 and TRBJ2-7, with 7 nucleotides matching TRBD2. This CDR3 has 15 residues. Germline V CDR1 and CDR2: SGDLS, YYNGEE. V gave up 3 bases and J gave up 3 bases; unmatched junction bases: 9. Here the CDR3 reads CASSALSGAFYEQYF. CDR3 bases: TGTGCCAGCAGCGCTTTGAGCGGGGCCTTCTACGAGCAGTACTTC. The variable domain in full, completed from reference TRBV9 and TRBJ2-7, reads DSGVTQTPKHLITATGQRVTLRCSPRSGDLSVYWYQQSLDQGLQFLIQYYNGEERAKGNILERFSAQQFPDLHSELNLSSLELGDSALYFCASSALSGAFYEQYFGPGTRLTVT.

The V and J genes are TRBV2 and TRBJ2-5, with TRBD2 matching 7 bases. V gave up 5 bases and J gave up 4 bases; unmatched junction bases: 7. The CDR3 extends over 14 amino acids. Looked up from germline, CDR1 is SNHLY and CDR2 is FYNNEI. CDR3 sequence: CASSLLGGRETQYF. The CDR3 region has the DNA TGTGCCAGCAGTCTGTTGGGGGGGAGAGAGACCCAGTACTTC. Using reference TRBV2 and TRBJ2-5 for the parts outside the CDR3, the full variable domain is EPEVTQTPSHQVTQMGQEVILRCVPISNHLYFYWYRQILGQKVEFLVSFYNNEISEKSEIFDDQFSVERPDGSNFTLKIRSTKLEDSAMYFCASSLLGGRETQYFGPGTRLLVL.

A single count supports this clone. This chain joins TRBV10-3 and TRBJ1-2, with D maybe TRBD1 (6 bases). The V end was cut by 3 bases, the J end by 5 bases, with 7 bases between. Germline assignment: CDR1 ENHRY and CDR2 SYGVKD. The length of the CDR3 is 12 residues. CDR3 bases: TGTGCCATCAGTGATGGGACATATGGCTACACCTTC. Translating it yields CAISDGTYGYTF.

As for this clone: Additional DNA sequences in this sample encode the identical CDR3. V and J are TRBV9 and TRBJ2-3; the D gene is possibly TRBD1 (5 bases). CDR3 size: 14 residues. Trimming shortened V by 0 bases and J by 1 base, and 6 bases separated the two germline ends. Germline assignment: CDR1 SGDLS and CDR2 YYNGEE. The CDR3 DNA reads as TGTGCCAGCAGCGTAGTAGGGGGCACAGATACGCAGTATTTT. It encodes CASSVVGGTDTQYF.

In DNA form, the CDR3 reads TGTGCCAGCAGCGCCTACCCCCCGGGGGAGGCTAATGAAAAACTGTTTTTT. Translated, it gives CASSAYPPGEANEKLFF. The V gene is TRBV9, the J gene TRBJ1-4, with D perhaps TRBD1 (5 bases). V was cut by 3 bases and J by 3 bases, with 18 bases left in between. Germline V lookup: CDR1 SGDLS, CDR2 YYNGEE. The CDR3 runs 17 residues.

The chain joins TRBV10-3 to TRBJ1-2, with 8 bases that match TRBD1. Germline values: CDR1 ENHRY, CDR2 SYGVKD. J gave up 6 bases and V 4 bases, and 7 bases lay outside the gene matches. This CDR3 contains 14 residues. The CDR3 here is CAISAYRGGDGYTF. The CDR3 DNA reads TGTGCCATCAGTGCGTACAGGGGGGGCGATGGCTACACCTTC.

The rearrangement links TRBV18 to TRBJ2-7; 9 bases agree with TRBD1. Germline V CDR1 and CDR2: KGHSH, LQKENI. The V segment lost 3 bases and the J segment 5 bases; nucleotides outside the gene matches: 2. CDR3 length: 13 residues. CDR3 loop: CASSPGTGNEQYF. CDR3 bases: TGTGCCAGCTCACCCGGGACAGGGAACGAGCAGTACTTC.

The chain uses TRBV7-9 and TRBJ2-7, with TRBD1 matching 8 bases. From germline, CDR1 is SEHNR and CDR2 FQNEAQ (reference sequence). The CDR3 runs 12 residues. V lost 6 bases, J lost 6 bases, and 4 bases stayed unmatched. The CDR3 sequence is CASRETGGEQYF. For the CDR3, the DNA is TGTGCCAGCAGGGAAACAGGGGGCGAGCAGTACTTC.

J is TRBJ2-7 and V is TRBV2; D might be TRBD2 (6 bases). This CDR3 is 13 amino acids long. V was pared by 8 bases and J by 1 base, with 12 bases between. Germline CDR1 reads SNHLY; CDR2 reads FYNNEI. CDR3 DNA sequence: TGTGCCAGCGTACGGGGGTCGTCCTACGAGCAGTACTTC. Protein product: CASVRGSSYEQYF.

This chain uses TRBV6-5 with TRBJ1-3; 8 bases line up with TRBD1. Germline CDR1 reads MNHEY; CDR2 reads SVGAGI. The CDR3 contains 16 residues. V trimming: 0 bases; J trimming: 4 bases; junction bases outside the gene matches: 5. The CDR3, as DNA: TGTGCCAGCAGTTACTCCAGGGGGCGCGGAGGAAACACCATATATTTT. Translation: CASSYSRGRGGNTIYF.

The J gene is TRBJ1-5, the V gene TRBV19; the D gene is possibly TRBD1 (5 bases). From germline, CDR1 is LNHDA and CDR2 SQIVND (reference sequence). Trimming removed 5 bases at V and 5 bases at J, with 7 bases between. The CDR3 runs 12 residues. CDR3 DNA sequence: TGTGCCAGTAGTCGGGGGGATCAGCCCCAGCATTTT. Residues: CASSRGDQPQHF.

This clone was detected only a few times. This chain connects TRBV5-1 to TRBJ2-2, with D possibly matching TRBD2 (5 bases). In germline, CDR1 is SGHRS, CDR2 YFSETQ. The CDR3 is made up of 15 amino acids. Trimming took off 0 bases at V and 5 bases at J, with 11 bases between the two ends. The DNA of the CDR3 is TGCGCCAGCAGCTTGGATGCGAGGGAGACCGGGGAGCTGTTTTTT. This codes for CASSLDARETGELFF.

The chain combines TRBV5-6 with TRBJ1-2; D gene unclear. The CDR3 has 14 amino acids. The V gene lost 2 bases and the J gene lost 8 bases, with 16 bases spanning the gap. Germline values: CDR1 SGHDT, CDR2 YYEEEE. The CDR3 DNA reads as TGTGCCAGCAGCTTTGGGGTGGAGGTGGAAGGCTACACCTTC. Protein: CASSFGVEVEGYTF.

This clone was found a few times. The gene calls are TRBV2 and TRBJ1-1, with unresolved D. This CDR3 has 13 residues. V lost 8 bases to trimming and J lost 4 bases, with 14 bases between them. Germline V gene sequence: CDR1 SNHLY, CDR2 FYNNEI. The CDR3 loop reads CASSYSAGTEAFF. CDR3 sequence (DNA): TGTGCCAGCTCCTACTCGGCGGGCACTGAAGCTTTCTTT.

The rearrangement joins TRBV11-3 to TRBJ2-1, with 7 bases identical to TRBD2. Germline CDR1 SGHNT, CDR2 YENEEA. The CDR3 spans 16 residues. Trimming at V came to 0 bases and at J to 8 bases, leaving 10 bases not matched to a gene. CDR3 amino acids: CASSLDWGEGRDEQFF. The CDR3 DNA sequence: TGTGCCAGCAGCTTAGATTGGGGGGAGGGAAGGGATGAGCAGTTCTTC. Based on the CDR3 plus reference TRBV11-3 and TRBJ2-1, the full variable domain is EAGVVQSPRYKIIEKKQPVAFWCNPISGHNTLYWYLQNLGQGPELLIRYENEEAVDDSQLPKDRFSAERLKGVDSTLKIQPAELGDSAVYLCASSLDWGEGRDEQFFGPGTRLTVL.

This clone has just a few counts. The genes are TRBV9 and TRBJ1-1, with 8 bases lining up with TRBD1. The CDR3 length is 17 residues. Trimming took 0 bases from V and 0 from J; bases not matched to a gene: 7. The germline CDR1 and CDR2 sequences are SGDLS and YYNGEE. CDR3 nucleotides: TGTGCCAGCAGCGTAGGTGACAGGGGATTCATGAACACTGAAGCTTTCTTT. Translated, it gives CASSVGDRGFMNTEAFF.

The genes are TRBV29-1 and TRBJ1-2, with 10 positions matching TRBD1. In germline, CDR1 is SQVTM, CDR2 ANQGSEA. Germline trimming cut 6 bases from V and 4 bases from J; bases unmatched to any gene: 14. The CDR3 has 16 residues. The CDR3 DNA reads TGCAGCGTGGAACCGGGACAGGGGCTACATTTCTATGGCTACACCTTC. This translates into CSVEPGQGLHFYGYTF.

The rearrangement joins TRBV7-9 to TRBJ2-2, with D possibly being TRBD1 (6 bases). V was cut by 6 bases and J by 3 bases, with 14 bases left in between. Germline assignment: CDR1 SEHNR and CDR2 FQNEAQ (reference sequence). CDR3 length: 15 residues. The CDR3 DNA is TGTGCCAGCAGACTAGGGGGTATTGACACCGGGGAGCTGTTTTTT. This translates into CASRLGGIDTGELFF.

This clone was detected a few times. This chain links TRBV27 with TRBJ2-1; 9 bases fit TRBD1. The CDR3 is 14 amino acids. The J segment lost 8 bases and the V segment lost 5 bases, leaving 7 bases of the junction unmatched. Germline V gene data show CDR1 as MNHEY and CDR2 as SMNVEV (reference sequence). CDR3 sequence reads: CASSETGGHYEQFF. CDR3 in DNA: TGTGCCAGCAGTGAAACAGGGGGCCACTATGAGCAGTTCTTC.